This record covers a single TCR beta chain. V shed 4 bases, J shed 3 bases, and the junction held 8 bases outside the gene matches. The CDR3 loop spans 16 amino acids. Germline CDR1 reads SEHNR; CDR2 reads FQNEAQ (reference sequence). This sample is part of a study of technical replicates of blood from a handful of donors. The repertoire was sequenced with immunoSEQ multiplex PCR; TCRdb's copy has only in-frame clones and lacks some. Of approximately 79,000 clones in the sample, approximately 95% are singletons; the top ten hold around 0.24%. The chain recombines TRBV7-9 with TRBJ2-1; 8 bases fit TRBD1. The clonotype comes from a human donor in good health. Sequences were obtained from T cells isolated from PBMCs. The CDR3 coding sequence is TGTGCCAGCAGCTCAACGGACAGGGCTAACTACAATGAGCAGTTCTTC. Translated: CASSSTDRANYNEQFF.